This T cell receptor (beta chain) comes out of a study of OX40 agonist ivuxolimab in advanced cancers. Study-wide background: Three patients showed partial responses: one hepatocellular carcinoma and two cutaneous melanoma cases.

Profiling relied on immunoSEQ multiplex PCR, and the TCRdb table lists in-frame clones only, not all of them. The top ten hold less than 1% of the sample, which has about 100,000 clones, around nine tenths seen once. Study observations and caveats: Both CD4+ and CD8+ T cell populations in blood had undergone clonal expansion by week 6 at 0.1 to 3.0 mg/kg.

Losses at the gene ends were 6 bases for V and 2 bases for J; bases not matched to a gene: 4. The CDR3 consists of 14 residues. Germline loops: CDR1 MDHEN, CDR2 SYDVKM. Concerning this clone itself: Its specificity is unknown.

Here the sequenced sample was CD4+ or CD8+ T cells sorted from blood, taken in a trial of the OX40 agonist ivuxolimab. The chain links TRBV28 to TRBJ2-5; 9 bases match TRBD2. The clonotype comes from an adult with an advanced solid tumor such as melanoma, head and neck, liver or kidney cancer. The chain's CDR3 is CASRLAGVQETQYF. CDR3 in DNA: TGTGCCAGCAGATTAGCGGGGGTACAAGAGACCCAGTACTTC.